This TCR beta chain was captured in a study of identical twins (dated by TCRdb to the mid-2010s). Turning to the overall study: To test whether fetal clonotypes persist, this study deep-sequenced TCR alpha and beta repertoires from monozygotic twins, from unrelated adults of various ages, and from cord blood. Replicate twin experiments were performed at different times using different library preparation protocols to rule out contamination.

This clonotype was seen at least ten times. Its antigen has not been determined. The record has no base qualities; no much larger clone is one base away. The library was prepared using 5' RACE. These reads were obtained on an Illumina HiSeq 2000. Template switching added a universal primer binding site, and the final cDNA carried a unique molecular identifier that allowed TCR cDNA molecules to be counted accurately. Specific primers in the conserved constant-segment region were used to synthesize first-strand cDNA for TCR alpha and beta chains. To control for contamination, every cDNA library carried two barcodes: a SMART-Mk sample barcode plus Illumina barcodes. TruSeq adapter sequences, together with Illumina sample barcodes, were added in two successive PCR steps. TCR alpha and beta cDNA libraries were sequenced on the Illumina HiSeq platform with custom primers. As for the original processing: MiGEC processed the raw reads to extract unique molecular identifiers, while MiXCR was used to determine the CDR3 positions. Recombination models were inferred per individual with the repgenHMM and IGoR tools using an EM algorithm. The analysis of shared clonotypes was done with the tcR package in R, with sharing normalized by the product of cloneset sizes. Out-of-frame nonproductive sequences were analyzed to study raw recombination free of thymic and clonal selection effects. The public reads were reanalyzed by TCRdb: fastp trimming at Q25, MiXCR alignment, in-frame beta chains only. A single entry per CDR3 protein holds the most common genes and DNA from its merged rows. In this record, the V and J calls reflect TCRdb's handling and not the investigators' own analysis. Counted in this sample were a few hundred thousand distinct CDR3 sequences; around 9.6% of them appeared once. The ten biggest clones cover around 3.1% of the sample.

Ends trimmed: V by 4 bases, J by 3 bases; bases unmatched to a gene: 6. From a lookup of the germline V gene, CDR1 and CDR2 are SGDLS and YYNGEE. Taken from cysteine to phenylalanine, the CDR3 has 16 residues. Solely the CDR3 DNA is kept, with 48 bases framed from the first base. Only healthy Caucasian donors were included. The twin cohort comprised three pairs of female monozygotic twins, all aged about 18 to 30 years. The RNA used for TCR libraries was isolated from peripheral blood mononuclear cells. Results and caveats for the whole study, not just this receptor: Invariant T cells such as MAIT and iNKT could partly confound zero-insertion analyses, though diverse VJ usage argued against this for most clonotypes. Abundant cord blood beta clonotypes had fewer insertions, young adult naive repertoires showed a similar but weaker trend, and memory repertoires showed no such trend. Out-of-frame TCR alpha sequences shared between twins showed an excess of low generation-probability sequences compared with coincidental sharing between unrelated individuals. Conclusions relied on cross-sectional statistical analysis, since the same donors could not be followed over many years. In monozygotic twins, recombination models systematically underestimated out-of-frame TCR alpha sharing, but the models matched the sharing seen between unrelated individuals. A weaker excess of twin sharing was found in beta out-of-frame sequences because the signal-to-noise ratio was lowered by fewer shared sequences.

These same data were also listed under a study on yellow fever vaccine responses in identical twins. Looking at the second paper: The authors reported that the T cell response to vaccination in identical twins appeared partly convergent and partly personalized. Focusing on identical twins, the study followed the T cell clones that responded to the vaccine, and did so with precision.

The V and J genes are TRBV9 and TRBJ2-5; 13 bases in the middle match TRBD2. Sequencing was done on a sample of PBMCs. This TCR was recovered from a woman aged 18-29 years in good health. The nucleotides read TGTGCCAGCAGCACCCCCGGGACTAGCGGGGAAGAGACCCAGTACTTC. It is translated as CASSTPGTSGEETQYF. Reference TRBV9 and TRBJ2-5 proteins supply the regions before and after the CDR3; the full variable domain is: DSGVTQTPKHLITATGQRVTLRCSPRSGDLSVYWYQQSLDQGLQFLIQYYNGEERAKGNILERFSAQQFPDLHSELNLSSLELGDSALYFCASSTPGTSGEETQYFGPGTRLLVL.